This entry concerns a single T cell receptor beta chain. No antigen is known for it. TCR beta VDJ combinations and CDR3 sequences were profiled from genomic DNA. TCRdb called the reads again in MiXCR, with one record for every CDR3 protein. The sample has 400,000 to 450,000 distinct CDR3 sequences, around 68% seen once. The sample originates from a study of CD8+CD57+ T cells in acquired aplastic anemia. About the research overall: DNA recovered from sorted CD4+ and CD8+ cells had a mean of approximately 3.5 ug. On average, healthy donors gave around 10 million reads for CD4+ cells. Regarding the study as a whole: Both patients and controls carried the same twenty-nine CD8+ CDR3 sequences.

This CDR3 has 15 residues. With 1 base clipped from V and 13 bases from J, the junction kept 16 bases outside the gene matches. The germline gives CDR1 SGHTA, CDR2 FQGNSA. This TCR came from a human donor in good health, serving as a control. This rearrangement joins TRBV7-2 to TRBJ2-7, with 7 bases aligning to TRBD1. The sequenced material came from sorted CD4+, CD8+, or CD8+CD57+ T cells (not recorded which) from PBMCs. The CDR3 DNA reads TGTGCCAGCAGCTTAGACGACAGGGCATCATGGCTACACTACTTC. This translates into CASSLDDRASWLHYF.